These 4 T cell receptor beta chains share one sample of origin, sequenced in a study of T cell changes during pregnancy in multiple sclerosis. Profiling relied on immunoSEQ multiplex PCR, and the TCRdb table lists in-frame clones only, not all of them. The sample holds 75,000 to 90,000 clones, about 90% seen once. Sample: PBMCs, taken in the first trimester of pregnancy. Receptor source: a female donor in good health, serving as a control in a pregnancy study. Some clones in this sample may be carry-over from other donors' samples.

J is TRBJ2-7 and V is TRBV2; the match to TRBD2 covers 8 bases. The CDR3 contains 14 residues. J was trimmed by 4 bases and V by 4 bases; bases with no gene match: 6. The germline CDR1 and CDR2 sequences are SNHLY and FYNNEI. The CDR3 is CASSGPSGSYEQYF. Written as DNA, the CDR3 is TGTGCCAGCAGTGGGCCCAGCGGGAGTTACGAGCAGTACTTC.

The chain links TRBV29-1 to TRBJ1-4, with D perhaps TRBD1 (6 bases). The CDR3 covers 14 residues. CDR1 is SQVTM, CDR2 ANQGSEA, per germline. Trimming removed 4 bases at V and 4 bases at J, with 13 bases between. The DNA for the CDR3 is TGCAGCGTTGCCGGCAGGGGCCTTAATGAAAAACTGTTTTTT. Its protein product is CSVAGRGLNEKLFF.

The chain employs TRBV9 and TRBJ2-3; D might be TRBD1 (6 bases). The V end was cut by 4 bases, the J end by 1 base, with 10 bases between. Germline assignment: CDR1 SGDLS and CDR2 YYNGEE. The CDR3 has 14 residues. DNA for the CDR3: TGTGCCAGCAGCCCCTGGACAGGCACAGATACGCAGTATTTT. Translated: CASSPWTGTDTQYF.

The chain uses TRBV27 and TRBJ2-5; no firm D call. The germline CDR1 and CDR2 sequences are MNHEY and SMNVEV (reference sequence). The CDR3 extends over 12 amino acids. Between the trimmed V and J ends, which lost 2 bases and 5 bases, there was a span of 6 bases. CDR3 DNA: TGTGCCAGCAGTTTAGACGGGGAGACCCAGTACTTC. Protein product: CASSLDGETQYF.